These T cell receptor beta chains were read from a single sample in a study of blood T cell repertoires in COVID-19. Measured with immunoSEQ multiplex PCR; TCRdb has only the in-frame clones, and not every one. Of 60,000 to 80,000 clones in the sample, 84% were seen once. The sample consisted of peripheral blood. These receptors were taken from a middle-aged man with active COVID-19. Both conserved end residues are part of each CDR3. Each record gives: clone size, V gene, D gene, J gene, CDR3 protein, CDR3 DNA. The D gene is left open where the match is weak. Size tells how often a clone was seen (once, few, many) or the class of an expanded clone, and some rows leave it out.

NA	TRBV3-1/TRBV3-2	NA	TRBJ1-1	CASSQVYREAFF	TGTGCCAGCAGCCAAGTTTACAGGGAAGCTTTCTTT
once	TRBV6-6	TRBD1	TRBJ2-1	CASSYYGQGDNEQFF	TGTGCCAGCAGTTACTACGGACAGGGGGACAATGAGCAGTTCTTC
NA	TRBV10-3	TRBD2	TRBJ2-1	CAISGKPGLVSYNEQFF	TGTGCCATCAGTGGGAAACCGGGACTAGTCTCCTACAATGAGCAGTTCTTC
NA	TRBV6-5	TRBD1	TRBJ1-2	CASSNRGGYTF	TGTGCCAGCAGTAACAGGGGCGGCTACACCTTC
NA	TRBV12-3/TRBV12-4	TRBD1	TRBJ1-2	CASSWGTGYGYTF	TGTGCCAGCAGTTGGGGGACAGGGTACGGCTACACCTTC
NA	TRBV24-1	NA	TRBJ2-1	CATSDPNPGGRGNEQFF	TGTGCCACCAGTGATCCGAACCCAGGGGGTCGGGGGAATGAGCAGTTCTTC
NA	TRBV9	TRBD1	TRBJ2-7	CASSVGGQSSYEQYF	TGTGCCAGCAGCGTAGGGGGACAGAGCTCCTACGAGCAGTACTTC
NA	TRBV25-1	TRBD1	TRBJ2-2	CASSDSRTGPTGELFF	TGTGCCAGCAGTGATTCCCGGACAGGGCCAACCGGGGAGCTGTTTTTT
NA	TRBV4-1	TRBD1	TRBJ2-7	CASRLDRGITKAGVNEQYF	TGCGCCAGCAGGTTGGACAGGGGTATCACCAAGGCGGGAGTAAATGAGCAGTACTTC
NA	TRBV5-1	TRBD1	TRBJ1-4	CASSLGRGKEKLFF	TGCGCCAGCAGCTTGGGCAGGGGGAAAGAAAAACTGTTTTTT
once	TRBV29-1	TRBD2	TRBJ2-1	CSVGWSGSHEQFF	TGCAGCGTTGGATGGAGCGGGAGCCATGAGCAGTTCTTC
NA	TRBV18	NA	TRBJ1-1	CASSPPDGRNTEAFF	TGTGCCAGCTCACCACCGGACGGGAGGAACACTGAAGCTTTCTTT
NA	TRBV5-1	TRBD2	TRBJ2-1	CASRLGAGRVTGEQFF	TGCGCCAGCAGGTTGGGGGCCGGGAGGGTCACAGGCGAGCAGTTCTTC
NA	TRBV4-1	NA	TRBJ2-5	CASSQDPLGETQYF	TGCGCCAGCAGCCAAGACCCCCTCGGAGAGACCCAGTACTTC
NA	TRBV12-3/TRBV12-4	NA	TRBJ2-1	CASSFSRQDEQFF	TGTGCCAGCAGTTTCTCCAGGCAGGATGAGCAGTTCTTC
NA	TRBV28	NA	TRBJ1-6	CASRPGSTTYNSPLHF	TGTGCCAGCAGACCAGGGTCCACCACTTATAATTCACCCCTCCACTTT
once	TRBV7-2	TRBD2	TRBJ2-7	CASSPGAGGREQYF	TGTGCCAGCAGCCCCGGGGCGGGAGGTCGGGAGCAGTACTTC
NA	TRBV15	TRBD1	TRBJ2-7	CATSRDILVRDRGNSEQYF	TGTGCCACCAGCAGAGATATTTTGGTGCGGGACAGGGGAAACTCCGAGCAGTACTTC
NA	TRBV11-3	TRBD1	TRBJ2-3	CASSLGDRGAPTDTQYF	TGTGCCAGCAGCTTAGGGGACAGGGGAGCCCCCACAGATACGCAGTATTTT
NA	TRBV7-2	TRBD1	TRBJ2-2	CASSPGQGYRELFF	TGTGCCAGCAGCCCGGGACAGGGCTATAGGGAGCTGTTTTTT
few	TRBV19	TRBD1	TRBJ1-1	CASSAVRGQRGNTEAFF	TGTGCCAGTAGTGCAGTAAGGGGGCAGAGGGGGAACACTGAAGCTTTCTTT
NA	TRBV11-2	NA	TRBJ1-1	CASSAHSAGNTEAFF	TGTGCCAGCAGCGCCCACAGTGCGGGGAACACTGAAGCTTTCTTT
NA	TRBV7-9	TRBD1	TRBJ1-1	CASSVFGQGGTEAFF	TGTGCCAGCAGCGTATTTGGACAGGGAGGAACTGAAGCTTTCTTT
NA	TRBV19	TRBD1	TRBJ2-3	CASRPTDRGQDTQYF	TGTGCCAGTAGACCAACGGACAGGGGGCAAGATACGCAGTATTTT
once	TRBV19	NA	TRBJ2-1	CASKTQGVGEQFF	TGTGCCAGTAAAACTCAGGGTGTCGGGGAGCAGTTCTTC
NA	TRBV7-8	NA	TRBJ2-1	CASSLAVLAITYNEQFF	TGTGCCAGCAGCTTAGCGGTGTTAGCCATAACCTACAATGAGCAGTTCTTC
once	TRBV5-1	NA	TRBJ1-2	CASSPDPGPDGYTF	TGCGCCAGCAGCCCTGACCCAGGGCCTGATGGCTACACCTTC
NA	TRBV5-6	NA	TRBJ1-6	CASSPGSYNSPLHF	TGTGCCAGCAGCCCGGGGTCCTATAATTCACCCCTCCACTTT
few	TRBV6-5	TRBD1	TRBJ2-7	CAGGQIFPYEQYF	TGTGCCGGGGGACAGATATTCCCCTACGAGCAGTACTTC
NA	TRBV6-6	NA	TRBJ2-2	CASSSTFRAGELFF	TGTGCCAGCAGTTCAACCTTTCGCGCCGGGGAGCTGTTTTTT
once	TRBV5-1	NA	TRBJ2-7	CASSDETGKPWEQYF	TGCGCCAGCAGTGATGAAACAGGGAAACCGTGGGAGCAGTACTTC
NA	TRBV4-1	TRBD1	TRBJ2-1	CASSNMGQGNNEQFF	TGCGCCAGCAGCAATATGGGACAGGGAAACAATGAGCAGTTCTTC
NA	TRBV30	NA	TRBJ1-5	CAWSVQSSNQPQHF	TGTGCCTGGAGTGTACAGTCTAGCAATCAGCCCCAGCATTTT
NA	TRBV6-5	TRBD1	TRBJ2-7	CASSQSGQGTYEQYF	TGTGCCAGCAGTCAAAGCGGACAGGGCACCTACGAGCAGTACTTC
NA	TRBV5-8	TRBD1	TRBJ1-2	CASSRTGGYGYTF	TGTGCCAGCAGCCGGACAGGGGGATATGGCTACACCTTC
NA	TRBV7-8	TRBD1	TRBJ1-3	CASCRQGTTSGNTIYF	TGTGCCAGCTGTAGACAGGGGACCACCTCTGGAAACACCATATATTTT
NA	TRBV2	TRBD2	TRBJ2-1	CASSVSGVNEQFF	TGTGCCAGCAGTGTTAGCGGGGTTAATGAGCAGTTCTTC
NA	TRBV6-1	NA	TRBJ1-2	CASSGQGPKTYGYTF	TGTGCCAGCAGTGGTCAGGGGCCGAAAACCTATGGCTACACCTTC
NA	TRBV7-2	TRBD1	TRBJ1-2	CASSSGQGASYGYTF	TGTGCCAGCAGCTCTGGACAGGGGGCGAGCTATGGCTACACCTTC
few	TRBV6-5	NA	TRBJ1-1	CASSYVGGRAFF	TGTGCCAGCAGTTACGTGGGGGGTCGAGCTTTCTTT
NA	TRBV19	TRBD2	TRBJ2-7	CASSPASGRGYEQYF	TGTGCCAGTAGTCCCGCTAGCGGGAGAGGCTACGAGCAGTACTTC
NA	TRBV3-1/TRBV3-2	NA	TRBJ2-7	CASSLRGGVGSYEQYF	TGTGCCAGCAGCTTACGAGGGGGGGTTGGGTCCTACGAGCAGTACTTC
NA	TRBV6-4	NA	TRBJ2-1	CASSDSSGNNEQFF	TGTGCCAGCAGTGACTCGTCCGGGAACAATGAGCAGTTCTTC
NA	TRBV20-1	NA	TRBJ2-3	CSAKHAAQYF	TGCAGTGCTAAGCATGCGGCGCAGTATTTT
NA	TRBV6-2/TRBV6-3	NA	TRBJ2-3	CASSYFGTDTQYF	TGTGCCAGCAGTTATTTCGGCACAGATACGCAGTATTTT
NA	TRBV2	TRBD1	TRBJ1-5	CASSPGTASNQPQHF	TGTGCCAGCAGTCCCGGGACAGCTAGCAATCAGCCCCAGCATTTT
NA	TRBV5-1	TRBD2	TRBJ2-5	CASSLVGGETQYF	TGCGCCAGCAGCTTGGTGGGGGGGGAGACCCAGTACTTC
few	TRBV5-1	TRBD1	TRBJ2-7	CASTLGGQGYEQYF	TGCGCCAGCACCCTGGGCGGACAGGGCTACGAGCAGTACTTC